This T cell receptor beta chain was documented in a study of OX40 agonist ivuxolimab in advanced cancers. Whole-study context: Patients were dosed with the agonistic anti-OX40 (CD134) antibody ivuxolimab.

Sequencing used immunoSEQ multiplex PCR; TCRdb keeps in-frame clones, though not all of them. The top ten hold roughly 24% of the sample, which has about 42,000 clones, over 65% seen once. This CDR3 has 15 amino acids. Germline loops: CDR1 SGHTA, CDR2 FQGNSA. The V and J ends lost 1 base and 6 bases, in that order; junction bases with no gene match: 1. This clone has more than one count but fewer than ten. The J gene is TRBJ2-2, the V gene TRBV7-2; 11 bases match TRBD2. This receptor was obtained from an adult with an advanced solid tumor such as melanoma, head and neck, liver or kidney cancer. The sequenced sample was CD4+ or CD8+ T cells sorted from blood, obtained in a trial of the OX40 agonist ivuxolimab. The DNA of the CDR3 is TGTGCCAGCAGCTTAGAACTAGCGGGAGCCGGGGAGCTGTTTTTT. Translating gives CASSLELAGAGELFF. The variable domain in full, completed from reference TRBV7-2 and TRBJ2-2, reads GAGVSQSPSNKVTEKGKDVELRCDPISGHTALYWYRQSLGQGLEFLIYFQGNSAPDKSGLPSDRFSAERTGGSVSTLTIQRTQQEDSAVYLCASSLELAGAGELFFGEGSRLTVL.